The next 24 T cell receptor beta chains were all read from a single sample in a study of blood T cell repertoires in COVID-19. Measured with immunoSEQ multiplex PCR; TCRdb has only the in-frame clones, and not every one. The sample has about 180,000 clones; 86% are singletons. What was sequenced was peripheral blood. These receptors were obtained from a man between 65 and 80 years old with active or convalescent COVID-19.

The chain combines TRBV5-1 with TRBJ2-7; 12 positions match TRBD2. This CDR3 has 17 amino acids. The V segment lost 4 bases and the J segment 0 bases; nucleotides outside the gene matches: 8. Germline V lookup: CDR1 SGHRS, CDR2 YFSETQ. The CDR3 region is CASSPGTSGLVSYEQYF. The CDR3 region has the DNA TGCGCCAGCAGCCCCGGGACTAGCGGGCTGGTCTCCTACGAGCAGTACTTC.

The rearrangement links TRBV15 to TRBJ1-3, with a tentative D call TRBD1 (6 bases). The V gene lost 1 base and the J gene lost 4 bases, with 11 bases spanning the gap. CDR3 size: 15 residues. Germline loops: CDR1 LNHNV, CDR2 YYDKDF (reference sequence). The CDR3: CATSRAGDRGNTIYF. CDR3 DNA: TGTGCCACCAGCAGAGCCGGAGACAGGGGAAACACCATATATTTT.

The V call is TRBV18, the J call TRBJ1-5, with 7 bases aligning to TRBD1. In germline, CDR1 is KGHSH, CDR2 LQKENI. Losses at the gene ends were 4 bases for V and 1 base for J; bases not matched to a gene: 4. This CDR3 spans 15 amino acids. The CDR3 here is CASSLRQGSNQPQHF. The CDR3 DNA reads TGTGCCAGCTCACTACGACAGGGAAGCAATCAGCCCCAGCATTTT.

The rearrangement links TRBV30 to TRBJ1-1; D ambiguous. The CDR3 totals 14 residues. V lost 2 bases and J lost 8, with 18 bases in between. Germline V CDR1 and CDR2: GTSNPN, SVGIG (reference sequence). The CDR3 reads CAWSYQARLREAFF. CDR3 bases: TGTGCCTGGAGTTATCAGGCCAGGCTCCGGGAAGCTTTCTTT.

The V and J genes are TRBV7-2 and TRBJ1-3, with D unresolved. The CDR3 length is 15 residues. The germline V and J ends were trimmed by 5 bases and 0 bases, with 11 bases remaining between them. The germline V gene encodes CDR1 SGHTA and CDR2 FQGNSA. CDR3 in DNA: TGTGCCAGCAGCGATCCCCCCAGCTCTGGAAACACCATATATTTT. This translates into CASSDPPSSGNTIYF.

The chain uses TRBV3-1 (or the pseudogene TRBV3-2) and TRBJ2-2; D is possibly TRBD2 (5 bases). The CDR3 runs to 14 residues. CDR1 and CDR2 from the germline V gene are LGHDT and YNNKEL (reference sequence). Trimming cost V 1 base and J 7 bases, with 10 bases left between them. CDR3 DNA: TGTGCCAGCAGCCAAGCGGGGATCGGCGGGGAGCTGTTTTTT. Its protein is CASSQAGIGGELFF.

This CDR3 is CASREVAGSNTEAFF. CDR3 in DNA: TGCGCCAGCAGAGAGGTGGCGGGATCGAACACTGAAGCTTTCTTT. J is TRBJ1-1 and V is TRBV5-1; D is unclear. The length of the CDR3 is 15 residues. The V gene's germline CDR1 is SGHRS and CDR2 YFSETQ. V lost 5 bases and J 1 base, leaving 15 bases between the germline ends.

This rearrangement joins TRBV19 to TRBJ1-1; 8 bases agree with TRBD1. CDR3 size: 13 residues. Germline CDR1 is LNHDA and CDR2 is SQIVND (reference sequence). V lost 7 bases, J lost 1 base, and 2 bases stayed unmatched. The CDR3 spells CASNGQGNTEAFF. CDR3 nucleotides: TGTGCCAGTAATGGACAGGGGAACACTGAAGCTTTCTTT.

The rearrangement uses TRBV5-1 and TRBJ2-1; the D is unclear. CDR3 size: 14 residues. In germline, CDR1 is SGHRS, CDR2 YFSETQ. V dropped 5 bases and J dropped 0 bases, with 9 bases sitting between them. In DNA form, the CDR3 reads TGCGCCAGCAGTCCTGATAGCTCCTACAATGAGCAGTTCTTC. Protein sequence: CASSPDSSYNEQFF.

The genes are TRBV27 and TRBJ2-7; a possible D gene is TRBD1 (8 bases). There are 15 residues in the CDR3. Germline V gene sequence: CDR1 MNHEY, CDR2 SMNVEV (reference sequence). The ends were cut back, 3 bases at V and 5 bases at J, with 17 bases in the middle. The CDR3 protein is CASSLWTGRENEQYF. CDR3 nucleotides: TGTGCCAGCAGTTTGTGGACAGGGAGGGAAAACGAGCAGTACTTC.

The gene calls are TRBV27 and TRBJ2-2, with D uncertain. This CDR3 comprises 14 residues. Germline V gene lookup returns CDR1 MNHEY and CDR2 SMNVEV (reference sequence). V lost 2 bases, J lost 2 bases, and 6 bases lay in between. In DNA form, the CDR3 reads TGTGCCAGCAGTTTAAACAGAAACACCGGGGAGCTGTTTTTT. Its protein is CASSLNRNTGELFF.

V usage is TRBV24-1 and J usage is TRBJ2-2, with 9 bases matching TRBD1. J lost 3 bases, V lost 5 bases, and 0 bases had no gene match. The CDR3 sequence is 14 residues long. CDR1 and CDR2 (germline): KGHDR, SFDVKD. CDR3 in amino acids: CATSGTGDTGELFF. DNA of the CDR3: TGTGCCACCAGTGGGACAGGGGACACCGGGGAGCTGTTTTTT.

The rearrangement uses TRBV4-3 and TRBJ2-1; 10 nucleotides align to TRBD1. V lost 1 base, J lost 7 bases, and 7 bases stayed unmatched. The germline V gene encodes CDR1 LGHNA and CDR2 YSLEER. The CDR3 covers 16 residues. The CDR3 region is CASSQGWGQGSNEQFF. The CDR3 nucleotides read TGCGCCAGCAGCCAAGGGTGGGGACAGGGGAGTAATGAGCAGTTCTTC.

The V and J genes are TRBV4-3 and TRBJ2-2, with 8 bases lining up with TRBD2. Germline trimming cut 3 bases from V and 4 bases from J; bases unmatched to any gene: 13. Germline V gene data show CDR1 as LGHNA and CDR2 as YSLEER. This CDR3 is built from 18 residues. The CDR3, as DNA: TGCGCCAGCAGCCACGTGCAGTCGGGGGGGCTGGGCACCGGGGAGCTGTTTTTT. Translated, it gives CASSHVQSGGLGTGELFF.

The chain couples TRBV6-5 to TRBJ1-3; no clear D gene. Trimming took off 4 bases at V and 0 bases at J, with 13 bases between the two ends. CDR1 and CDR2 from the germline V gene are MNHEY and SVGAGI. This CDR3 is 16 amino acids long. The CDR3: CASSFMDGLSGNTIYF. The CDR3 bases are TGTGCCAGCAGTTTCATGGACGGACTCTCTGGAAACACCATATATTTT.

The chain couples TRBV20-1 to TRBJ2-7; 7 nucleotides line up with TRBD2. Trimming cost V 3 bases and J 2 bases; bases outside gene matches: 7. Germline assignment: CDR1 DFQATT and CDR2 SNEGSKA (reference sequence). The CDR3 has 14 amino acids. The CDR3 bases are TGCAGTGCTAGTCCCAGCGGGAAGCCCTACGAGCAGTACTTC. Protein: CSASPSGKPYEQYF.

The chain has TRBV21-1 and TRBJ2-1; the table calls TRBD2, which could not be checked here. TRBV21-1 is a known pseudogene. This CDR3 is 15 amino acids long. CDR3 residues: CASRGTTIPYNEQFF. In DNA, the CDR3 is TGTGCCAGCAGAGGGACTACTATCCCCTACAATGAGCAGTTCTTC.

The CDR3 is CASSLRENSNQPQHF. CDR3 DNA sequence: TGTGCCAGCAGCTTGAGGGAAAATAGCAATCAGCCCCAGCATTTT. The chain links TRBV11-2 to TRBJ1-5; no firm D call. The ends were cut back, 3 bases at V and 0 bases at J, with 9 bases in the middle. This CDR3 is built from 15 residues. The germline gives CDR1 SGHAT, CDR2 FQNNGV.

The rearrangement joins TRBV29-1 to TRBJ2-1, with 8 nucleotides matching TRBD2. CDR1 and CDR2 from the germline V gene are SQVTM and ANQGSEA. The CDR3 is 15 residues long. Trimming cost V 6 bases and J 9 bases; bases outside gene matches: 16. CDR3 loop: CSVIGLAQGSGEQFF. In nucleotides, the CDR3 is TGCAGCGTCATTGGACTAGCCCAAGGAAGCGGTGAGCAGTTCTTC.

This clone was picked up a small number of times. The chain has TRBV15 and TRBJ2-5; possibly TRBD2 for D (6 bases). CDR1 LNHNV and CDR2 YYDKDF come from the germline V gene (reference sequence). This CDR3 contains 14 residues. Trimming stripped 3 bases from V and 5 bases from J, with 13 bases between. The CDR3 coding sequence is TGTGCCACCAGCAGGCGGGACTTCCTGGAGACCCAGTACTTC. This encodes CATSRRDFLETQYF.

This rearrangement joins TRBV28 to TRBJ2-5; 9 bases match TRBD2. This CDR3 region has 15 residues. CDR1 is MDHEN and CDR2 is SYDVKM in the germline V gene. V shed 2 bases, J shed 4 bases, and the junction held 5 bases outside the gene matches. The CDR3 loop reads CASSLQGTSSETQYF. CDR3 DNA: TGTGCCAGCAGTTTACAAGGGACTAGCTCAGAGACCCAGTACTTC.

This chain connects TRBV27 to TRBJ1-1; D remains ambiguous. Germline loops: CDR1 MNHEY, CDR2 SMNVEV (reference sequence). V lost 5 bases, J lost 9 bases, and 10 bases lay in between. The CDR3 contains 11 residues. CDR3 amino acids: CASSGPTQAFF. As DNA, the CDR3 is TGTGCCAGCAGTGGCCCCACGCAAGCTTTCTTT.

CDR3 in DNA: TGTGCCTGGAACAGGGACCTCTACGAGCAGTACTTC. Translated, it gives CAWNRDLYEQYF. J is TRBJ2-7 and V is TRBV30; D is possibly TRBD1 (6 bases). The germline V gene has CDR1 GTSNPN and CDR2 SVGIG (reference sequence). Trimming removed 4 bases at V and 3 bases at J, with 10 bases between. This CDR3 contains 12 residues.

Here the CDR3 DNA reads TGTGCCAGCAGATCCTTTTCCACTGAAGCTTTCTTT. It translates to CASRSFSTEAFF. The chain joins TRBV6-1 to TRBJ1-1; D is unclear. The V end was cut by 6 bases, the J end by 4 bases, with 9 bases between. This CDR3 has 12 residues. CDR1 and CDR2 (germline): MNHNS, SASEGT.